The 21 T cell receptor beta chains given below trace back to one sample, sequenced in a study of T-cell reconstitution after alpha-beta-depleted transplantation in children. Unique molecular identifiers were used to barcode this TCRbeta library. Via MiXCR, TCRdb re-called the PCR reads, giving one row per CDR3 protein. Among around 700,000 distinct CDR3 sequences listed, around 13% were seen once. The sample consisted of PBMCs, taken before TCRalphabeta/CD19-depleted stem cell transplant. All receptors derive from a girl aged 2-15 years with congenital amegakaryocytic thrombocytopenia, due to receive a stem cell transplant.

This clonotype was counted at least ten times. V and J are TRBV27 and TRBJ2-7, with 7 positions matching TRBD1. V shed 3 bases, J shed 5 bases, and the junction held 4 bases outside the gene matches. The germline gives CDR1 MNHEY, CDR2 SMNVEV (reference sequence). This CDR3 is 13 amino acids long. As DNA, the CDR3 is TGTGCCAGCAGTTTTAACAGGGGCGACGAGCAGTACTTC. Translation: CASSFNRGDEQYF.

This clonotype was found a few times. The V and J genes are TRBV11-2 and TRBJ2-3; unclear D gene. Germline CDR1 reads SGHAT; CDR2 reads FQNNGV. The CDR3 totals 14 residues. The V gene lost 3 bases and the J gene lost 6 bases, with 13 bases spanning the gap. The CDR3 is CASSFGPSKDTQYF. The DNA for the CDR3 is TGTGCCAGCAGCTTTGGTCCTAGTAAGGATACGCAGTATTTT.

This clonotype was detected only a few times. V is TRBV29-1 and J is TRBJ1-1; unclear D gene. CDR3 length equals 13 residues. The germline gives CDR1 SQVTM, CDR2 ANQGSEA. The ends were cut back, 5 bases at V and 3 bases at J, with 13 bases in the middle. The CDR3 DNA sequence: TGCAGCGTTCGTAGGGTGAAGGACACTGAAGCTTTCTTT. It yields the protein CSVRRVKDTEAFF.

In its sample, this clonotype was seen many times. This chain connects TRBV20-1 to TRBJ2-1; tentative D call: TRBD2 (5 bases). Germline V CDR1 and CDR2: DFQATT, SNEGSKA (reference sequence). The CDR3 covers 11 residues. V was clipped by 2 bases and J by 10 bases, with 9 bases between them. The CDR3 coding sequence is TGCAGTGCTAGAACGGGAAGCGAGCAGTTCTTC. Translated, it gives CSARTGSEQFF.

Points on this clonotype: Compared with germline, one end of the junction differs, possibly owing to a read error. The chain recombines TRBV30 with TRBJ2-2; D possibly corresponds to TRBD1 (6 bases). Germline-derived CDR1 and CDR2 are GTSNPN and SVGIG (reference sequence). The CDR3 has 14 residues. CDR3 coding DNA: TGTGCCTGGAGTGTCCCAGGGGACACCCGGGAGCTGTTTTTT. This encodes CAWSVPGDTRELFF.

Only a few counts were recorded for this clonotype. The junction does not match germline at one end; this may be a read error. This chain links TRBV15 with TRBJ2-1; a possible D gene is TRBD1 (7 bases). The CDR3 sequence is 16 residues long. Germline V lookup: CDR1 LNHNV, CDR2 YYDKDF (reference sequence). CDR3 sequence (DNA): TGTGCCACCAGCCGAGAAGGAGGGGGCTGGAACAATGAGCAGTTCTTC. It yields the protein CATSREGGGWNNEQFF.

This clonotype was detected many times. J is TRBJ1-6 and V is TRBV6-1; 8 bases line up with TRBD1. V lost 6 bases to trimming and J lost 13 bases; unmatched junction nucleotides: 17. The CDR3 has 16 amino acids. Germline V lookup: CDR1 MNHNS, CDR2 SASEGT. Here the CDR3 DNA reads TGTGCCAGCAGCACCGGCCCAAAACAGGGGGAAAGGCCCCTCCACTTT. Translating it yields CASSTGPKQGERPLHF.

This clonotype was seen more than once but under ten times. This chain uses TRBV7-6 with TRBJ2-7; 10 nucleotides agree with TRBD2. The CDR3 consists of 16 residues. Germline CDR1 reads SGHVS; CDR2 reads FNYEAQ. V shed 5 bases, J shed 6 bases, and the junction held 13 bases outside the gene matches. The CDR3, as DNA: TGTGCCAGCAGCCCGGAGATATTAGCGGGAGGTTCCGAGCAGTACTTC. Translated: CASSPEILAGGSEQYF.

A note on this clonotype: One junction end does not reproduce the germline sequence, and a read error may be involved. The chain carries TRBV20-1 and TRBJ2-7; 11 positions agree with TRBD2. This CDR3 has 16 amino acids. Germline V CDR1 and CDR2: DFQATT, SNEGSKA (reference sequence). CDR3 nucleotides: TGCTGTGCCCTCCCACTCCTAGCGGGAGGAGCCTACGAGCAGTACTTC. Translating it yields CCALPLLAGGAYEQYF.

This clonotype was recorded a few times. The rearrangement links TRBV20-1 to TRBJ2-3; the match to TRBD2 covers 7 bases. The germline V gene has CDR1 DFQATT and CDR2 SNEGSKA (reference sequence). Trimming cost V 2 bases and J 2 bases; bases outside gene matches: 10. CDR3 length: 16 residues. CDR3 sequence (DNA): TGCAGTGCTAGACCATCGGGACTACTTTACACAGATACGCAGTATTTT. Amino acid sequence: CSARPSGLLYTDTQYF.

This clonotype was seen a few times. The chain links TRBV7-8 to TRBJ2-5; 7 bases are a match to TRBD1. This CDR3 spans 20 amino acids. The J segment lost 1 base and the V segment lost 1 base, leaving 18 bases of the junction unmatched. Per germline, CDR1 SGHVS and CDR2 FQNEAQ. For the CDR3, the DNA is TGTGCCAGCAGCTTAGAGTACCGGGACAGTACCGATTCATTCCAAGAGACCCAGTACTTC. Translated: CASSLEYRDSTDSFQETQYF.

This clonotype was counted a few times. Sequence at one end of the junction differs from germline and may be a read error. The chain links TRBV5-5 to TRBJ2-3; TRBD1 matches 7 bases. CDR3 length equals 16 residues. Germline V lookup: CDR1 SGHKS, CDR2 YYEKEE (reference sequence). The CDR3 region has the DNA TGTGCCAGCAGCTCAGGGGGAACAATGGTACTCTTACAGAGTACCTTT. The encoded protein is CASSSGGTMVLLQSTF.

Of note for this clonotype: A much larger clone is a single base away; this may be a read error. The V gene is TRBV10-1, the J gene TRBJ2-7, with TRBD2 matching 13 bases. This CDR3 has 14 amino acids. The germline CDR1 and CDR2 sequences are WNHNN and SYGVQD (reference sequence). The CDR3 sequence is CASRLAGGSYEQSF. For the CDR3, the DNA is TGCGCCAGCAGACTAGCGGGAGGGTCCTACGAGCAGTCCTTC.

This clonotype showed up just a few times. This rearrangement joins TRBV12-3 or TRBV12-4 to TRBJ2-1, with D tentatively TRBD1 or TRBD2 (5 bases each). The CDR3 spans 18 residues. The ends were cut back, 1 base at V and 0 bases at J, with 16 bases in the middle. The CDR3 nucleotides read TGTGCCAGCAGTTTAGTCGGCCACTCAGGGAGCTCCTACAATGAGCAGTTCTTC. This sequence encodes CASSLVGHSGSSYNEQFF.

The chain joins TRBV2 to TRBJ1-1, with a possible D match to TRBD1 (5 bases). From germline, CDR1 is SNHLY and CDR2 FYNNEI. CDR3 length: 13 residues. V lost 10 bases, J lost 1 base, and 13 bases lay in between. CDR3 DNA sequence: TGTGCCACCGGGGGTTCGGGGAACACTGAAGCTTTCTTT. This gives the protein CATGGSGNTEAFF.

This sequence joins TRBV14 and TRBJ2-3; TRBD1 matches 7 bases. Germline V gene sequence: CDR1 SGHDN, CDR2 FVKESK. CDR3 length equals 15 residues. V trimming: 2 bases; J trimming: 6 bases; junction bases outside the gene matches: 8. CDR3 sequence reads: CASSQTRGPLDTQYF. CDR3 DNA sequence: TGTGCCAGCAGCCAAACGAGGGGGCCCCTGGATACGCAGTATTTT. Full variable domain (outside the CDR3, taken from reference TRBV14 and TRBJ2-3): EAGVTQFPSHSVIEKGQTVTLRCDPISGHDNLYWYRRVMGKEIKFLLHFVKESKQDESGMPNNRFLAERTGGTYSTLKVQPAELEDSGVYFCASSQTRGPLDTQYFGPGTRLTVL.

This clonotype was counted at least ten times. The chain uses TRBV2 and TRBJ2-1, with a possible D match to TRBD1 (6 bases). Germline V gene sequence: CDR1 SNHLY, CDR2 FYNNEI. The CDR3 spans 15 residues. V was clipped by 4 bases and J by 2 bases, with 12 bases between them. Here the CDR3 reads CASSGLSGAYNEQFF. The CDR3 nucleotides are TGTGCCAGCAGTGGTTTGTCAGGGGCCTACAATGAGCAGTTCTTC.

This clonotype turned up a few times. The chain employs TRBV7-6 and TRBJ2-7; possible D gene TRBD1, 6 bases. The V and J ends lost 0 bases and 0 bases respectively, with 9 bases between them. Per germline, CDR1 SGHVS and CDR2 FNYEAQ. The CDR3 consists of 15 residues. CDR3 nucleotides: TGTGCCAGCAGCTTAGCGACAGGTATCTCCTACGAGCAGTACTTC. It encodes CASSLATGISYEQYF.

V gene TRBV11-1 combines with J gene TRBJ2-6; a weak D match, TRBD1 (6 bases). CDR3 length: 21 residues. V was cut by 6 bases and J by 0 bases, with 27 bases left in between. CDR1 and CDR2 from the germline V gene are SGHAT and FQDESV (reference sequence). CDR3 DNA: TGTGCCAGCAGATACTACTATAACACAGGGCCCGATAACTCTGGGGCCAACGTCCTGACTTTC. It codes for CASRYYYNTGPDNSGANVLTF.

The chain joins TRBV5-1 to TRBJ1-1; weak D call: TRBD1 (5 bases). V was clipped by 0 bases and J by 3 bases, with 12 bases between them. This CDR3 contains 15 residues. CDR1 is SGHRS and CDR2 is YFSETQ in the germline V gene. CDR3: CASSLEAGRYTEAFF. The CDR3 nucleotides read TGCGCCAGCAGCTTGGAGGCAGGGAGGTACACTGAAGCTTTCTTT.

The genes are TRBV12-3 or TRBV12-4 and TRBJ1-2; D gene uncertain. The CDR3 has 10 residues. Trimming pared 7 bases from V and 4 bases from J, leaving 4 bases between. CDR3 DNA sequence: TGTGCCAGCAAAAGCTATGGCTACACCTTC. Amino acid sequence: CASKSYGYTF.